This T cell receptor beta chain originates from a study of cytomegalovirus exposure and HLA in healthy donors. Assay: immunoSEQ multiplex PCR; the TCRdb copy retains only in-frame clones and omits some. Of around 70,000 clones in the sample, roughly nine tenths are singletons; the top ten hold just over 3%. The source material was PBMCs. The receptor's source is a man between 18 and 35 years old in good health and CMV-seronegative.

The chain's CDR3 is CASSWGLLAGEQFF. The CDR3 DNA is TGTGCCAGCAGCTGGGGATTACTAGCGGGGGAGCAGTTCTTC. The gene calls are TRBV5-6 and TRBJ2-1, with 10 bases identical to TRBD2. V shed 3 bases, J shed 10 bases, and the junction held 7 bases outside the gene matches. The germline V gene has CDR1 SGHDT and CDR2 YYEEEE. The CDR3 is 14 residues long.